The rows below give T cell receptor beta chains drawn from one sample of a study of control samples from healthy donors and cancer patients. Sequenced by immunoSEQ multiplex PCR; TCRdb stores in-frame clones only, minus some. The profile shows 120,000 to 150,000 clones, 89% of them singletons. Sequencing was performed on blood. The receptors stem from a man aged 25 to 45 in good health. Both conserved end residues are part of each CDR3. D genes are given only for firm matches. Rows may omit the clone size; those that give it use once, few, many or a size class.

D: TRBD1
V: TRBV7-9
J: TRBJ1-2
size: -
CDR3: CASSAGQGDFANYGYTF
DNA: TGTGCCAGCAGCGCCGGACAGGGGGATTTCGCTAACTATGGCTACACCTTC

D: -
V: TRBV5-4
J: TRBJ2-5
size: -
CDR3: CASSPAPMETQYF
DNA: TGTGCCAGCAGCCCAGCCCCTATGGAGACCCAGTACTTC

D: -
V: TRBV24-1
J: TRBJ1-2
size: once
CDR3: CATSDSIYGYTF
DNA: TGTGCCACCAGTGATTCTATCTATGGCTACACCTTC

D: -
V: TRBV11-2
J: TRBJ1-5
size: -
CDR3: CASSSPTNLSNQPQHF
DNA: TGTGCCAGCAGCTCACCTACGAACCTTAGCAATCAGCCCCAGCATTTT

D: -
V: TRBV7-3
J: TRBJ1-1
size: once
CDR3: CASSSRSGRRTEAFF
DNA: TGTGCCAGCAGCTCCCGATCAGGGCGAAGAACTGAAGCTTTCTTT

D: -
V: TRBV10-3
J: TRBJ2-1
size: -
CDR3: CAISVGGLRNEQFF
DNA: TGTGCCATCAGTGTCGGAGGGCTACGGAATGAGCAGTTCTTC

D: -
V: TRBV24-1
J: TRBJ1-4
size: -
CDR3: CATSDPTAGHEKLFF
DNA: TGTGCCACCAGTGACCCCACCGCAGGGCACGAAAAACTGTTTTTT

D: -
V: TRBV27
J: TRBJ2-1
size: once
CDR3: CAIRGGDILNEQFF
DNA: TGTGCCATCCGAGGAGGGGACATTTTAAATGAGCAGTTCTTC

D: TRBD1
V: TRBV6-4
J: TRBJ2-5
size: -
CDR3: CASSFQGAKTQYF
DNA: TGTGCCAGCAGTTTCCAGGGGGCCAAGACCCAGTACTTC

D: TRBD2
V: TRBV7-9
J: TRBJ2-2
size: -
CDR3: CASSLFRGGYTGELFF
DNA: TGTGCCAGCAGCTTATTCCGGGGGGGATACACCGGGGAGCTGTTTTTT

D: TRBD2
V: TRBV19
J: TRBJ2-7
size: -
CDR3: CASSVAGETYEQYF
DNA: TGTGCCAGTAGTGTAGCGGGGGAAACCTACGAGCAGTACTTC

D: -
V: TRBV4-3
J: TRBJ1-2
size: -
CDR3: CASSAGTTTNYGYTF
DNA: TGCGCCAGCAGCGCGGGGACAACGACTAACTATGGCTACACCTTC

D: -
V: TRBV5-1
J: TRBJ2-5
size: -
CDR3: CASSLADTGPRTQYF
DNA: TGCGCCAGCAGCTTGGCCGATACGGGTCCCCGGACCCAGTACTTC

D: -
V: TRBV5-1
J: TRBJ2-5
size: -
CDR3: CASSFNRGGETQYF
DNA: TGCGCCAGCAGCTTTAACAGGGGGGGTGAGACCCAGTACTTC

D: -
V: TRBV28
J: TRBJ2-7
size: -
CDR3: CASSLTGSNWEQYF
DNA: TGTGCCAGCAGTTTAACCGGGAGTAATTGGGAGCAGTACTTC

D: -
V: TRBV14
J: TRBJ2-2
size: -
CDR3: CASSQLSATGLNTGELFF
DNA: TGTGCCAGCAGCCAACTCTCCGCGACAGGCCTGAACACCGGGGAGCTGTTTTTT

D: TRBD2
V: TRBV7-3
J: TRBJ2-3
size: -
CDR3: CASSLTFVASGDTQYF
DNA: TGTGCCAGCAGCTTAACGTTCGTGGCTAGCGGGGATACGCAGTATTTT

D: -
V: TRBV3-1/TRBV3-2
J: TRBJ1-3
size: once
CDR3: CASSQGSGAGNTIYF
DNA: TGTGCCAGCAGCCAAGGAAGCGGAGCTGGAAACACCATATATTTT

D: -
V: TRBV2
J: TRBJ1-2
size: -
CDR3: CASSIRGDGYTF
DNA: TGTGCCAGTTCAATAAGGGGAGATGGCTACACCTTC

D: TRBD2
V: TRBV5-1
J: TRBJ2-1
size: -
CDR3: CASSFRTSGELVFNEQFF
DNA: TGCGCCAGCAGCTTTAGGACTAGCGGGGAATTGGTATTCAATGAGCAGTTCTTC

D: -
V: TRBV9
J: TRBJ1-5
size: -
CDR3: CASSVEWQTPQHF
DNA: TGTGCCAGCAGCGTAGAGTGGCAGACGCCCCAGCATTTT

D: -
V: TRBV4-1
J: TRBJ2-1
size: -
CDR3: CASSQVDLVVYNEQFF
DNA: TGCGCCAGCAGCCAAGTGGACTTGGTCGTCTACAATGAGCAGTTCTTC

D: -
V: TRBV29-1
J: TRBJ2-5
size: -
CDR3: CSVVPWELRETQYF
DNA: TGCAGCGTCGTTCCTTGGGAGCTTAGGGAGACCCAGTACTTC

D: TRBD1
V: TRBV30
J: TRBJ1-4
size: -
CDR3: CAWSVTGGREKLFF
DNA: TGTGCCTGGAGCGTGACAGGGGGGCGTGAAAAACTGTTTTTT

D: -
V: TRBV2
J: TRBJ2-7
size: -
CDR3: CASQNTAPYEQYF
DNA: TGTGCCAGCCAAAACACCGCTCCCTACGAGCAGTACTTC

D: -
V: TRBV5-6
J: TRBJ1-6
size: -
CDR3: CASSLVRVESPLHF
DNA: TGTGCCAGCAGCTTGGTCAGGGTAGAGTCACCCCTCCACTTT